This T cell receptor beta chain comes out of a study of CD8+ T cells in alopecia areata. RNA was extracted and reverse transcribed into cDNA as the sequencing template. Some clones are missing from TCRdb's copy, which holds only in-frame ones; the method was immunoSEQ multiplex PCR. The table includes 270,000 or so clones, roughly 60% detected once. The sample's treatment: oral pan-JAK inhibitor, 5-10 mg twice daily. This clone was picked up a small number of times. This clonotype was obtained from a human donor with alopecia areata. The sequencing used CD4+ T cells sorted from blood, collected at week 24, from a patient treated with tofacitinib.

CDR3 DNA sequence: TGTGCTACCGCAGGGAGCAAACTGTTTTTT. Translation: CATAGSKLFF. The genes are TRBV2 and TRBJ1-4, with D possibly TRBD1 on 5 matching bases. The CDR3 spans 10 residues. Per germline, CDR1 SNHLY and CDR2 FYNNEI.